The 31 T cell receptor beta chains listed next were all sequenced from one sample in a study of T cell changes during pregnancy in multiple sclerosis. Assay: immunoSEQ multiplex PCR; the TCRdb copy retains only in-frame clones and omits some. The sample shows about 89,000 clones, 94% of them seen only once. Sequenced here: peripheral blood, sampled in the third trimester of pregnancy. The receptors were sampled from a female donor with multiple sclerosis, enrolled in a pregnancy study.

This sequence joins TRBV12-2 and TRBJ2-5; the DNA was not used to check the table's D call, TRBD2. TRBV12-2 is a pseudogene segment. The CDR3 has 16 residues. CDR3 bases: TGTGCAAGTCGCTTCGAGGGCGGAGGGCCAGGGGAGACCCAGTACTTC. It specifies CASRFEGGGPGETQYF.

J is TRBJ2-3 and V is TRBV30, with TRBD2 as a possible D gene (6 bases). Germline CDR1 is GTSNPN and CDR2 is SVGIG (reference sequence). The CDR3 runs to 15 residues. The germline V and J ends were trimmed by 1 base and 5 bases, with 16 bases remaining between them. The CDR3 here is CAWSGGTVGGDTQYF. The CDR3 DNA reads TGTGCCTGGAGTGGGGGGACTGTAGGTGGAGATACGCAGTATTTT. Using reference TRBV30 and TRBJ2-3 for the parts outside the CDR3, the full variable domain is SQTIHQWPATLVQPVGSPLSLECTVEGTSNPNLYWYRQAAGRGLQLLFYSVGIGQISSEVPQNLSASRPQDRQFILSSKKLLLSDSGFYLCAWSGGTVGGDTQYFGPGTRLTVL.

This clone was recorded only once. The V and J genes are TRBV5-4 and TRBJ2-3; possible D gene TRBD1, 6 bases. CDR1 SGHNT and CDR2 YYREEE come from the germline V gene (reference sequence). Trimming removed 5 bases from V and 2 bases from J, with 18 bases in between. The CDR3 is 16 residues long. The CDR3 bases are TGTGCCAGCAGGGATTTGACAGGAGGTCACACAGATACGCAGTATTTT. This gives the protein CASRDLTGGHTDTQYF.

The gene calls are TRBV4-1 and TRBJ2-1; 11 positions agree with TRBD1. Trimming removed 3 bases from V and 7 bases from J; junction bases left unmatched: 5. The CDR3 sequence is 15 residues long. Germline loops: CDR1 MGHRA, CDR2 YSYEKL. The CDR3: CASSQLGQGGNEQFF. In DNA form, the CDR3 reads TGCGCCAGCAGCCAGCTGGGACAGGGGGGGAATGAGCAGTTCTTC.

The rearrangement links TRBV25-1 to TRBJ2-7; D is unresolved. Per the germline V gene, CDR1 is MGHDK and CDR2 is SYGVNS. The V end lost 3 bases, the J end lost 4 bases, and 4 bases lay between the germline ends. The CDR3 covers 11 residues. The CDR3 sequence is CASSDQYEQYF. The DNA for the CDR3 is TGTGCCAGCAGTGACCAGTACGAGCAGTACTTC.

The chain recombines TRBV28 with TRBJ1-4; 10 bases agree with TRBD1. Germline CDR1 and CDR2: MDHEN and SYDVKM. The CDR3 is 14 amino acids. V was clipped by 6 bases and J by 6 bases; unmatched bases: 4. The CDR3 loop reads CASSRGQGYEKLFF. The CDR3 DNA reads as TGTGCCAGCAGCCGGGGACAGGGGTATGAAAAACTGTTTTTT.

The chain carries TRBV11-2 and TRBJ2-2; the D gene is possibly TRBD1 (7 bases). Trimming removed 5 bases from V and 5 bases from J, with 12 bases in between. The CDR3 sequence is 14 residues long. CDR1 SGHAT and CDR2 FQNNGV come from the germline V gene. CDR3 sequence: CASSLTGRTGELFF. DNA of the CDR3: TGTGCCAGCAGCCTGACAGGGAGGACCGGGGAGCTGTTTTTT.

J is TRBJ1-5 and V is TRBV2, with D possibly being TRBD1 (5 bases). The germline V gene encodes CDR1 SNHLY and CDR2 FYNNEI. Trimming pared 5 bases from V and 1 base from J, leaving 12 bases between. The CDR3 covers 15 residues. The chain's CDR3 is CASSPGQGSNQPQHF. The CDR3 DNA sequence: TGTGCCAGCAGTCCAGGGCAGGGAAGCAATCAGCCCCAGCATTTT.

The chain couples TRBV5-6 to TRBJ1-1; 10 nucleotides align to TRBD1. The CDR3 consists of 13 residues. Losses at the gene ends were 2 bases for V and 6 bases for J; bases not matched to a gene: 1. Germline-derived CDR1 and CDR2 are SGHDT and YYEEEE. The CDR3 region is CASSLDRGPEAFF. CDR3 in DNA: TGTGCCAGCAGCTTAGACAGGGGGCCTGAAGCTTTCTTT.

In this sample, this clone turned up once. This chain uses TRBV7-8 with TRBJ2-3, with 7 bases that match TRBD2. Per the germline V gene, CDR1 is SGHVS and CDR2 is FQNEAQ. The CDR3 has 16 residues. V trimming: 5 bases; J trimming: 0 bases; junction bases outside the gene matches: 8. CDR3 coding DNA: TGTGCCAGCAGCCCTGGGAGGGCATTCAGCACAGATACGCAGTATTTT. This encodes CASSPGRAFSTDTQYF.

The table lists this clone with a count of one. This chain connects TRBV9 to TRBJ2-7; D remains ambiguous. Deletions cut 0 bases from V and 4 bases from J, with 11 bases between. This CDR3 has 14 amino acids. Germline CDR1 SGDLS, CDR2 YYNGEE. The CDR3 sequence: CASSVGASPYEQYF. CDR3 nucleotide sequence: TGTGCCAGCAGCGTAGGGGCCTCCCCATACGAGCAGTACTTC.

The chain employs TRBV6-1 and TRBJ2-7; D remains ambiguous. This CDR3 is built from 10 residues. Trimming left V 10 bases short and J 7 bases short, with 11 bases between. Germline V gene lookup returns CDR1 MNHNS and CDR2 SASEGT. For the CDR3, the DNA is TGTGCCACCGGCCTCGGGGAGCAGTACTTC. Protein product: CATGLGEQYF.

CDR3 protein: CASSQGGVAQRRTGELFF. CDR3 DNA sequence: TGTGCCAGCAGCCAAGGAGGAGTTGCGCAGCGGCGCACCGGGGAGCTGTTTTTT. The chain employs TRBV14 and TRBJ2-2; D is perhaps TRBD2 (5 bases). V lost 1 base and J lost 4, with 19 bases in between. Germline V CDR1 and CDR2: SGHDN, FVKESK. The CDR3 runs 18 residues.

The table lists this clone with a count of one. This chain uses TRBV7-9 with TRBJ2-2; TRBD2 agrees at 7 bases. The CDR3 is 16 residues long. Germline-derived CDR1 and CDR2 are SEHNR and FQNEAQ (reference sequence). The V and J ends lost 3 bases and 3 bases, in that order; junction bases with no gene match: 7. The DNA for the CDR3 is TGTGCCAGCAGCTTTGGAGCGGGATTTTACACCGGGGAGCTGTTTTTT. The encoded protein is CASSFGAGFYTGELFF.

The chain combines TRBV9 with TRBJ1-1; 8 bases agree with TRBD1. The V segment lost 0 bases and the J segment 13 bases; nucleotides outside the gene matches: 17. This CDR3 comprises 16 residues. The germline V gene has CDR1 SGDLS and CDR2 YYNGEE. CDR3 in DNA: TGTGCCAGCAGCGTAGGAGGGCAGGGGGCGATTGAGGATGTTTTCTTT. Its protein is CASSVGGQGAIEDVFF.

The gene calls are TRBV28 and TRBJ1-4, with D possibly matching TRBD1 (5 bases). The CDR3 sequence is 14 residues long. Trimming cost V 2 bases and J 4 bases, with 8 bases left between them. The germline V gene has CDR1 MDHEN and CDR2 SYDVKM. The CDR3 DNA follows: TGTGCCAGCAGTTTAAACAGGTTTAATGAAAAACTGTTTTTT. Protein sequence: CASSLNRFNEKLFF. The entire variable domain, with the rest obtained from reference TRBV28 and TRBJ1-4, is as follows: DVKVTQSSRYLVKRTGEKVFLECVQDMDHENMFWYRQDPGLGLRLIYFSYDVKMKEKGDIPEGYSVSREKKERFSLILESASTNQTSMYLCASSLNRFNEKLFFGSGTQLSVL.

The J gene is TRBJ1-2, the V gene TRBV28; 9 bases agree with TRBD1. The CDR3 is 14 residues long. J gave up 6 bases and V 2 bases, and 4 bases lay outside the gene matches. CDR1 is MDHEN and CDR2 is SYDVKM in the germline V gene. The CDR3 DNA follows: TGTGCCAGCAGTTTAAACAGGGGGCGTAATGGCTACACCTTC. Protein sequence: CASSLNRGRNGYTF.

In its sample, this clone was seen once. The chain couples TRBV19 to TRBJ1-1; possibly TRBD1 for D (5 bases). In germline, CDR1 is LNHDA, CDR2 SQIVND (reference sequence). The CDR3 is 14 residues long. V was clipped by 5 bases and J by 0 bases, with 10 bases between them. The CDR3 sequence: CASSPRDLNTEAFF. CDR3 nucleotide sequence: TGTGCCAGTAGTCCCCGGGACTTGAACACTGAAGCTTTCTTT.

V gene TRBV21-1 combines with J gene TRBJ2-5; no check of the table's D call, TRBD2, against the DNA was made. TRBV21-1 is a recognized pseudogene. This CDR3 spans 17 amino acids. The CDR3 coding sequence is TGTGCCAGCAGCAAAAGTGGTCCGGGATTCGTCGGGGAGACCCAGTACTTC. The encoded protein is CASSKSGPGFVGETQYF.

In this sample, this clone turned up once. The chain has TRBV11-2 and TRBJ2-3; TRBD1 matches at 9 bases. Germline V gives CDR1 SGHAT, CDR2 FQNNGV. CDR3 length: 16 amino acids. V shed 4 bases and J 1 base; nucleotides not matched to a gene: 6. CDR3 nucleotides: TGTGCCAGCAGCTCCCGTACAGGGGGCGGCACAGATACGCAGTATTTT. Encoded protein: CASSSRTGGGTDTQYF.

CDR3 sequence reads: CASSLWASGGKDTEAFF. CDR3 sequence (DNA): TGTGCCAGCAGTTTATGGGCGTCAGGGGGCAAGGACACTGAAGCTTTCTTT. V usage is TRBV28 and J usage is TRBJ1-1; 8 bases line up with TRBD1. CDR1 and CDR2 (germline): MDHEN, SYDVKM. The CDR3 sequence is 17 residues long. Germline trimming cut 0 bases from V and 3 bases from J; bases unmatched to any gene: 9.

The chain recombines TRBV28 with TRBJ1-2, with D perhaps TRBD1 (5 bases). The CDR3 extends over 13 amino acids. Trimming pared 7 bases from V and 8 bases from J, leaving 17 bases between. CDR1 and CDR2 from the germline V gene are MDHEN and SYDVKM. The CDR3 is CASKEGLLGGYTF. CDR3 coding DNA: TGTGCCAGCAAGGAGGGGTTGCTTGGAGGCTACACCTTC.

The chain couples TRBV5-4 to TRBJ1-1; 11 nucleotides match TRBD1. Germline CDR1 and CDR2: SGHNT and YYREEE (reference sequence). This CDR3 spans 16 amino acids. Trimming cost V 9 bases and J 3 bases; bases outside gene matches: 13. The CDR3 coding sequence is TGTGCCACCCCAAAGATCCCGGGACAGGGGGACACTGAAGCTTTCTTT. Its protein is CATPKIPGQGDTEAFF.

The genes are TRBV4-2 and TRBJ2-2, with D possibly being TRBD2 (5 bases). CDR3 length: 17 amino acids. Germline-derived CDR1 and CDR2 are LGHNA and YNFKEQ. The V and J ends lost 4 bases and 0 bases respectively, with 15 bases between them. CDR3 amino acids: CASSPRSEGPNTGELFF. In DNA, the CDR3 is TGTGCCAGCAGCCCGAGATCTGAGGGTCCGAACACCGGGGAGCTGTTTTTT.

V gene TRBV18 combines with J gene TRBJ2-4; 7 bases are a match to TRBD1. Germline V gives CDR1 KGHSH, CDR2 LQKENI. The CDR3 consists of 12 residues. V shed 3 bases and J 15 bases; nucleotides not matched to a gene: 8. CDR3 sequence: CASSPKTGIGYF. In DNA, the CDR3 is TGTGCCAGCTCACCCAAGACAGGGATTGGGTACTTC.

The chain employs TRBV11-2 and TRBJ1-1; 10 positions match TRBD1. Per germline, CDR1 SGHAT and CDR2 FQNNGV. The CDR3 is 14 residues long. J was trimmed by 5 bases and V by 6 bases; bases with no gene match: 6. The chain's CDR3 is CASSFRTGGTEAFF. CDR3 DNA: TGTGCCAGCAGTTTTAGGACAGGGGGTACTGAAGCTTTCTTT.

This rearrangement joins TRBV10-3 to TRBJ2-5; D uncertain. The ends were cut back, 6 bases at V and 5 bases at J, with 13 bases in the middle. The CDR3 loop spans 13 amino acids. Germline V CDR1 and CDR2: ENHRY, SYGVKD. CDR3 coding DNA: TGTGCCATCAGCGATGAGCGATGGGAGACCCAGTACTTC. Translation gives CAISDERWETQYF.

This clone was seen only once. The chain carries TRBV5-1 and TRBJ2-7; 8 nucleotides line up with TRBD2. CDR1 and CDR2 from the germline V gene are SGHRS and YFSETQ. The CDR3 is 16 residues long. V lost 3 bases to trimming and J lost 3 bases; unmatched junction nucleotides: 11. CDR3 nucleotides: TGCGCCAGCAGCTCCCGGGACGCGGGAGGTTTCTACGAGCAGTACTTC. It encodes CASSSRDAGGFYEQYF.

The sample holds one count of this clone. The chain has TRBV28 and TRBJ2-3; 8 nucleotides agree with TRBD2. The germline gives CDR1 MDHEN, CDR2 SYDVKM. The trim removed 5 bases at V and 4 bases at J, leaving 5 bases unmatched. CDR3 length: 14 residues. The CDR3 DNA sequence: TGTGCCAGCAGTCTCAGCGGGAGCGCAGATACGCAGTATTTT. Encoded protein: CASSLSGSADTQYF. Filled out from reference TRBV28 and TRBJ2-3, the complete variable domain reads DVKVTQSSRYLVKRTGEKVFLECVQDMDHENMFWYRQDPGLGLRLIYFSYDVKMKEKGDIPEGYSVSREKKERFSLILESASTNQTSMYLCASSLSGSADTQYFGPGTRLTVL.

The V and J genes are TRBV10-3 and TRBJ1-5, with TRBD1 matching over 7 bases. This CDR3 is 16 amino acids long. Germline loops: CDR1 ENHRY, CDR2 SYGVKD. The trim removed 0 bases at V and 1 base at J, leaving 3 bases unmatched. CDR3 sequence: CAISESTGPSNQPQHF. The DNA for the CDR3 is TGTGCCATCAGTGAGTCGACAGGGCCCAGCAATCAGCCCCAGCATTTT.

The chain combines TRBV18 with TRBJ2-2, with 12 bases that match TRBD2. Germline values: CDR1 KGHSH, CDR2 LQKENI. V lost 2 bases, J lost 6 bases, and 1 base stayed unmatched. CDR3 size: 15 residues. The CDR3 region is CASSPGLAGSGELFF. The CDR3 DNA reads as TGTGCCAGCTCACCAGGACTAGCGGGATCCGGGGAGCTGTTTTTT.